The entry below describes one TCR beta chain. Sequencing used immunoSEQ multiplex PCR; TCRdb keeps in-frame clones, though not all of them. Among about 47,000 clones listed, approximately 91% were seen once. This sample stems from a study of blood T cell repertoires in COVID-19. The receptor's source is a man aged 45-65 years with active COVID-19. The source material was peripheral blood.

The CDR3 sequence: CASSEQGAGTQYF. The CDR3 region has the DNA TGTGCCAGCAGCGAACAGGGGGCGGGGACCCAGTACTTC. The chain couples TRBV6-2 or TRBV6-3 to TRBJ2-5; the match to TRBD1 covers 9 bases. CDR1 is MNHEY and CDR2 is SVGEGT in the germline V gene. With 6 bases clipped from V and 7 bases from J, the junction kept 6 bases outside the gene matches. The CDR3 extends over 13 amino acids.